A single T cell receptor beta chain is shown here with its context. Its cognate antigen is unknown. The templates were synthetic TCR analogs, and they were spiked into each PCR. Using immunoSEQ multiplex PCR, the repertoire was profiled, and TCRdb retains in-frame clones only, with some absent. The sample lists 85,000 to 130,000 clones; about 91% were seen once. This specimen comes from a study of PD-L1 blockade in urothelial cancer. Across the whole study: Analyses were performed on blood at 3 weeks after treatment start (the second dose) and at 6 weeks. Peripheral blood specimens exhibited a median yield of 141,255 T cells.

This CDR3 is 15 amino acids long. V was pared by 2 bases and J by 3 bases, with 4 bases of the junction left unmatched. Germline V gene data show CDR1 as SGHDT and CDR2 as YYEEEE. Overall study results and limits: At 3 weeks on treatment, tumor-associated clones expanded more with durable benefit.

The rearrangement joins TRBV5-6 to TRBJ2-5; 10 bases align to TRBD2. The source of this sequence is a woman aged 80 or over with urothelial cancer. This sample comprised PBMCs, obtained around atezolizumab (anti-PD-L1) treatment. CDR3 nucleotide sequence: TGTGCCAGCAGCTTTGGACTAGCGGACGAAGAGACCCAGTACTTC. As protein: CASSFGLADEETQYF.